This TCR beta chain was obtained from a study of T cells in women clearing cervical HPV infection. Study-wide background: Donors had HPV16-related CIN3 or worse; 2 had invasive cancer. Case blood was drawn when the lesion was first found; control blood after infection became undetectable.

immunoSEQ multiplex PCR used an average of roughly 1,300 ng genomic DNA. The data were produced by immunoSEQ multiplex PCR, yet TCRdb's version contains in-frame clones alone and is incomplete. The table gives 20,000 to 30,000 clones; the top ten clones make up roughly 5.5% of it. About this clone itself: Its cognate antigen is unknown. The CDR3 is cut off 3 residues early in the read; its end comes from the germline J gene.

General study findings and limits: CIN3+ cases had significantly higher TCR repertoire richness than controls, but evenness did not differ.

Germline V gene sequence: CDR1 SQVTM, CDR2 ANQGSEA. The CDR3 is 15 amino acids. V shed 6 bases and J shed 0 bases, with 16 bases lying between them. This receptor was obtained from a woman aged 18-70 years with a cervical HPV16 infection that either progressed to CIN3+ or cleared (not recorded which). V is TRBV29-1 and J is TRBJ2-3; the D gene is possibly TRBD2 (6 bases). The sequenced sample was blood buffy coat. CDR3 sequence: CSVGSAGTSTDTQYF. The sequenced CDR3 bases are TGCAGCGTCGGATCCGCGGGGACTAGCACAGATACG.